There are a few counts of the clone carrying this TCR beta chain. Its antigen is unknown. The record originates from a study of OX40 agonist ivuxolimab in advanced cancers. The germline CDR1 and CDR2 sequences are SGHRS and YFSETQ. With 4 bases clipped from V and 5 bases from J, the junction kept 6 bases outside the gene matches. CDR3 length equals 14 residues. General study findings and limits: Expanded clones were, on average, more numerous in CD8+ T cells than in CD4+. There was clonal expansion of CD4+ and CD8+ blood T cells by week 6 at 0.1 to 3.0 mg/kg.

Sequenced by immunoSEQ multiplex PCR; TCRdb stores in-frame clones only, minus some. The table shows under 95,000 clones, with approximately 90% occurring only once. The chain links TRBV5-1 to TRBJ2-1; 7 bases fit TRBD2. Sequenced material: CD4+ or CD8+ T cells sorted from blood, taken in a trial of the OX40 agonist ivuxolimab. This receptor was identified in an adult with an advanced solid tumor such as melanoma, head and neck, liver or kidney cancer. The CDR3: CASSPWGGNNEQFF. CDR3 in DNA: TGCGCCAGCAGCCCCTGGGGAGGGAACAATGAGCAGTTCTTC. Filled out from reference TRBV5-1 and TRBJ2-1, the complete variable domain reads KAGVTQTPRYLIKTRGQQVTLSCSPISGHRSVSWYQQTPGQGLQFLFEYFSETQRNKGNFPGRFSGRQFSNSRSEMNVSTLELGDSALYLCASSPWGGNNEQFFGPGTRLTVL.